This is a list of T cell receptor beta chains from one sample in a study of T-cell memory formation after mild COVID-19. TCRdb re-called the 5' RACE reads with MiXCR, one entry per CDR3 protein. The sample shows approximately 480,000 distinct CDR3 sequences, roughly 20% of them seen only once. The sequenced material came from PBMCs or a T cell subset sorted from them (not recorded which). The source is an adult woman who had mild COVID-19 (a few samples of this study predate the infection). Cell type and time point are not known. Each CDR3 is given without its conserved first and last residue. Each record gives: V gene, J gene, CDR3 protein.

TRBV12-3/TRBV12-4,TRBJ1-1,ASSLPTGRGWTEAF
TRBV29-1,TRBJ2-7,SVVVLGYEQY
TRBV11-3,TRBJ2-1,ASSKLARPNEQF
TRBV5-4,TRBJ2-7,ASSLNGRAYEQY
TRBV27,TRBJ2-7,ASIGPHEQY
TRBV3-1,TRBJ2-3,ASRSGVTTDTQY
TRBV5-4,TRBJ1-2,ASRTSRDYGYT
TRBV4-1,TRBJ1-6,ASSQAGTGVSPLH
TRBV12-3/TRBV12-4,TRBJ1-1,ASRSRAVNTEAF
TRBV30,TRBJ2-3,AWRSFLVGTDTQY
TRBV5-4,TRBJ2-1,ASSKISGGVSSYNEQF
TRBV6-2/TRBV6-3,TRBJ1-5,ASSYSMDSNQPQH
TRBV11-2,TRBJ2-1,ASSPMTGYNEQF
TRBV19,TRBJ1-5,ASSSDKGNQPQH
TRBV12-3/TRBV12-4,TRBJ1-1,ASRLMGIGNTEAF
TRBV25-1,TRBJ2-7,ASSELGNEQY
TRBV20-1,TRBJ2-7,SAKQGAGNEQY
TRBV6-6,TRBJ1-5,ASNDRGNQPQH
TRBV13,TRBJ2-1,ASSNYGEQF